This TCR beta chain comes out of a study of technical replicates of blood from a handful of donors. Profiled with immunoSEQ multiplex PCR; TCRdb holds only in-frame clones, not every one. This table holds 10,000 or so clones, roughly 93% found once. The germline gives CDR1 MNHEY, CDR2 SVGAGI. The V end was cut by 4 bases, the J end by 6 bases, with 10 bases between. The CDR3 is 13 residues long. The chain uses TRBV6-5 and TRBJ2-1; D is perhaps TRBD1 (5 bases). The source of this sequence is a human donor in good health. The sample was PBMCs. The CDR3 here is CASSLNQGNEQFF. In nucleotides, the CDR3 is TGTGCCAGCAGTTTAAACCAGGGCAATGAGCAGTTCTTC.